The 6 T cell receptor beta chains below all came from one sample that was sequenced in a study of blood T cell repertoires in COVID-19. The data were produced by immunoSEQ multiplex PCR, yet TCRdb's version contains in-frame clones alone and is incomplete. The table includes around 280,000 clones, roughly 90% detected once. Source material: peripheral blood. The receptor set was obtained from a woman in her twenties or thirties with COVID-19, enrolled during active disease.

This rearrangement joins TRBV11-2 to TRBJ1-5, with D maybe TRBD1 (5 bases). The germline CDR1 and CDR2 sequences are SGHAT and FQNNGV. CDR3 length: 15 residues. The ends were cut back, 2 bases at V and 3 bases at J, with 11 bases in the middle. In nucleotides, the CDR3 is TGTGCCAGCAGCTTAAGTCGGGGGTTCAATCAGCCCCAGCATTTT. The encoded protein is CASSLSRGFNQPQHF.

V is TRBV7-9 and J is TRBJ2-2, with 9 bases matching TRBD2. The junction had 5 bases not matched to a gene; V was cut back by 1 base and J by 8 bases. The CDR3 runs 15 residues. Germline CDR1 SEHNR, CDR2 FQNEAQ (reference sequence). CDR3 region: CASSLGAGGPGELFF. CDR3 nucleotides: TGTGCCAGCAGCTTAGGAGCGGGAGGTCCAGGGGAGCTGTTTTTT.

The CDR3 bases are TGTGCCAGCAGGGGGACAGCGAACTATGGCTACACCTTC. Its translation is CASRGTANYGYTF. This chain uses TRBV6-5 with TRBJ1-2; the match to TRBD1 covers 7 bases. The length of the CDR3 is 13 residues. Germline V CDR1 and CDR2: MNHEY, SVGAGI. The V segment lost 6 bases and the J segment 2 bases; nucleotides outside the gene matches: 3.

This chain links TRBV6-4 with TRBJ1-2; D is possibly TRBD1 (6 bases). V dropped 6 bases and J dropped 4 bases, with 18 bases sitting between them. CDR3 length: 15 amino acids. Germline V gene lookup returns CDR1 MRHNA and CDR2 SNTAGT. The chain's CDR3 is CASSERAGEGYGYTF. CDR3 nucleotide sequence: TGTGCCAGCAGCGAGAGGGCAGGGGAAGGCTATGGCTACACCTTC.

The count of this clone is one. The gene calls are TRBV6-6 and TRBJ2-2; D gene unclear. Germline V gives CDR1 MNHNY, CDR2 SVGAGI (reference sequence). This CDR3 region has 11 residues. V lost 7 bases, J lost 8 bases, and 8 bases lay in between. CDR3 region: CASTRAGELFF. DNA for the CDR3: TGTGCCAGCACCCGAGCGGGGGAGCTGTTTTTT.

About this clone: Germline and junction disagree at one end, which may indicate a read error. This sequence joins TRBV4-3 and TRBJ2-4, with unresolved D. CDR1 and CDR2 (germline): LGHNA, YSLEER. The CDR3 covers 14 residues. CDR3 sequence (DNA): TGCGCCAGCAGCCAAGGGGCTGCCAAAAGCATTCAGTACTTC. This gives the protein CASSQGAAKSIQYF.